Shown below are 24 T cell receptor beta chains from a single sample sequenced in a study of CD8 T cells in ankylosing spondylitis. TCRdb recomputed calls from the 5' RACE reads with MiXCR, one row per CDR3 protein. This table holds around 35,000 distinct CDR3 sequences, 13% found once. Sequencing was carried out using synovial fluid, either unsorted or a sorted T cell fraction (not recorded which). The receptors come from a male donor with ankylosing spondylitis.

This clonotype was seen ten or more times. The DNA for the CDR3 is TGTGCCAGCAGCCAATTAAGGGGTAGCAATCAGCCCCAGCATTTT. Residues: CASSQLRGSNQPQHF. J is TRBJ1-5 and V is TRBV4-2, with TRBD1 as a possible D gene (5 bases). V gave up 2 bases and J gave up 0 bases, with 8 bases separating them. The CDR3 has 15 residues. In germline, CDR1 is LGHNA, CDR2 YNFKEQ.

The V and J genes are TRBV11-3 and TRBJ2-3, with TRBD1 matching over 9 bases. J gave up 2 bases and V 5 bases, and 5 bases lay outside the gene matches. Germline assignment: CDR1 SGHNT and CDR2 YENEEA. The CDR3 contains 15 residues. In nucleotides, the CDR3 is TGTGCCAGCAGCCTGGGACAGGGAGACACAGATACGCAGTATTTT. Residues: CASSLGQGDTDTQYF.

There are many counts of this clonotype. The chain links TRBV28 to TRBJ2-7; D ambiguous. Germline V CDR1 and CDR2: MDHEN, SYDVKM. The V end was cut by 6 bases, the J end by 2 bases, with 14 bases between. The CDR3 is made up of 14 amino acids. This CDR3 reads CASRPWTPTYEQYF. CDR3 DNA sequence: TGTGCCAGCAGACCCTGGACGCCAACCTACGAGCAGTACTTC.

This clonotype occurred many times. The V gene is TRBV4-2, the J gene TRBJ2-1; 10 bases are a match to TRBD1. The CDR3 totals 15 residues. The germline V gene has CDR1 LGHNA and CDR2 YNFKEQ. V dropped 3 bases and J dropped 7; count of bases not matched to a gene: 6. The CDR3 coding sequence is TGTGCCAGCAGCCATGCCGGGACAGGGGATAATGAGCAGTTCTTC. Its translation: CASSHAGTGDNEQFF.

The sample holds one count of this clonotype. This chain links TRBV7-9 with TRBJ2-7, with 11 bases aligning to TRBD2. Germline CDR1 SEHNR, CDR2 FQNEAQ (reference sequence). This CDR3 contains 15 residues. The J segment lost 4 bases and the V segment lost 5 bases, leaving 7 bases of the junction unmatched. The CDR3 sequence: CASSNPGLAAYEQYF. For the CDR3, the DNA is TGTGCCAGCAGCAACCCGGGACTAGCGGCTTACGAGCAGTACTTC. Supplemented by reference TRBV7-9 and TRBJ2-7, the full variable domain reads DTGVSQNPRHKITKRGQNVTFRCDPISEHNRLYWYRQTLGQGPEFLTYFQNEAQLEKSRLLSDRFSAERPKGSFSTLEIQRTEQGDSAMYLCASSNPGLAAYEQYFGPGTRLTVT.

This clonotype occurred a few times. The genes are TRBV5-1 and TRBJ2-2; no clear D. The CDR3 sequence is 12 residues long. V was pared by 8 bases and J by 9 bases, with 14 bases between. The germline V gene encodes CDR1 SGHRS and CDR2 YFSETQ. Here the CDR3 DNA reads TGCGCCAGTCGATCGGGCTTCAGGGAGCTGTTTTTT. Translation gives CASRSGFRELFF.

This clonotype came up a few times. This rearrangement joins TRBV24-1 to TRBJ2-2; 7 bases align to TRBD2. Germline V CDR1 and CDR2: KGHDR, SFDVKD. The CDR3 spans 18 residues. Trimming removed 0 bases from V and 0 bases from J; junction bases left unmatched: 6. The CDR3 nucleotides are TGTGCCACCAGTGATTTGCGCGGGGGACCCGCGAACACCGGGGAGCTGTTTTTT. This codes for CATSDLRGGPANTGELFF.

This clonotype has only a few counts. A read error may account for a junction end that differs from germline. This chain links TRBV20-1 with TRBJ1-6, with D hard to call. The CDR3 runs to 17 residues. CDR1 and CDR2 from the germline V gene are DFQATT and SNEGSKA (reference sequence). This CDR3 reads CCARDKEKSSYNSPLHF. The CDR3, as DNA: TGCTGTGCTAGAGATAAGGAGAAGAGCTCCTATAATTCACCCCTCCACTTT.

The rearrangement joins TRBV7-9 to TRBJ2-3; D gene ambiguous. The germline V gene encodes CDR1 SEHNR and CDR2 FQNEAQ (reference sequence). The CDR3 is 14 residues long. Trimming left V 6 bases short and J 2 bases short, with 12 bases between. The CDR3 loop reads CASSSRSYTDTQYF. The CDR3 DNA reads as TGTGCCAGCAGTTCTAGAAGCTACACAGATACGCAGTATTTT.

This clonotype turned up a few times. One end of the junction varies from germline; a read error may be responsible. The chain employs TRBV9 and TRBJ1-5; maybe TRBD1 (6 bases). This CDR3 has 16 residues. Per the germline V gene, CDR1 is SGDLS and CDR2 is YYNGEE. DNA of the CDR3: TGTGCCAGCAGCGTAGAATTTGCTGGGGGCAATAAGCCCCAGCATTTT. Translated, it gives CASSVEFAGGNKPQHF.

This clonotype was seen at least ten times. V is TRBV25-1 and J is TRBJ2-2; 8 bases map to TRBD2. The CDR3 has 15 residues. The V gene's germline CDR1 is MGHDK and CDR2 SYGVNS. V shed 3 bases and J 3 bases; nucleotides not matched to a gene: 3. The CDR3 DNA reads TGTGCCAGCAGTGATGGGCGGGAGGACACCGGGGAGCTGTTTTTT. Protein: CASSDGREDTGELFF.

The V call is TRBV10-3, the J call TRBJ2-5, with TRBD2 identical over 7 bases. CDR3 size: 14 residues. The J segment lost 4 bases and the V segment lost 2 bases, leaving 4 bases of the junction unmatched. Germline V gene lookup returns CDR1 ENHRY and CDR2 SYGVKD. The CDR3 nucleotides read TGTGCCATCAGTGAGGGGGGGGAGTTAGAGACCCAGTACTTC. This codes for CAISEGGELETQYF.

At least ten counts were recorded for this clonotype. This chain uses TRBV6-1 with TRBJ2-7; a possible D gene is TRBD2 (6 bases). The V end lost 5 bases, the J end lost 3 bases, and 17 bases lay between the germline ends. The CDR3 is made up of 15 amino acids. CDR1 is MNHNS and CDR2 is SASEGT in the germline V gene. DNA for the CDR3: TGTGCCAGCAGTCCGGATAGCGGAGTAAACTACGAGCAGTACTTC. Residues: CASSPDSGVNYEQYF.

The CDR3: CASAGVASTDTQHF. The CDR3 DNA sequence: TGTGCCAGCGCCGGGGTGGCTAGCACAGATACGCAGCATTTT. J is TRBJ2-3 and V is TRBV10-3; D remains unclear. Gene TRBJ1-5 matches the end of the DNA better, so the J call may be wrong. Per germline, CDR1 ENHRY and CDR2 SYGVKD. The CDR3 has 14 residues.

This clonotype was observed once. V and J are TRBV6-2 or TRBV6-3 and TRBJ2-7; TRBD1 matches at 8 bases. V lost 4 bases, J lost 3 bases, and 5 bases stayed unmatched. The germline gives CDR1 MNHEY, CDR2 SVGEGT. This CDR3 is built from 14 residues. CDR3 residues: CASSFETGGYEQYF. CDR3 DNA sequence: TGTGCCAGCAGTTTCGAAACAGGGGGCTACGAGCAGTACTTC.

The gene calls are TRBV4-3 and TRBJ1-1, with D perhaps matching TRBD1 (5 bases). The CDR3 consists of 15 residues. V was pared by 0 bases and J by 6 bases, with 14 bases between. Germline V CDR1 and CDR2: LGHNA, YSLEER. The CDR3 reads CASSQDWRGVSEAFF. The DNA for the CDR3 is TGCGCCAGCAGCCAAGATTGGAGGGGTGTGTCTGAAGCTTTCTTT.

The CDR3 sequence is CASSTTGRNQPQHF. As DNA, the CDR3 is TGTGCCAGCAGCACGACAGGACGCAATCAGCCCCAGCATTTT. The rearrangement links TRBV4-2 to TRBJ1-5, with D perhaps TRBD1 (6 bases). Germline CDR1 is LGHNA and CDR2 is YNFKEQ. Trimming cost V 5 bases and J 2 bases, with 10 bases left between them. CDR3 size: 14 residues.

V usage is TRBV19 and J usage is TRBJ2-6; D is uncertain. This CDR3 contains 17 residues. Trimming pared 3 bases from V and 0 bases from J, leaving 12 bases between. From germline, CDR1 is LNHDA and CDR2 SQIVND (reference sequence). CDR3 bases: TGTGCCAGTAGTATCCTCACCCCAGCCTCTGGGGCCAACGTCCTGACTTTC. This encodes CASSILTPASGANVLTF.

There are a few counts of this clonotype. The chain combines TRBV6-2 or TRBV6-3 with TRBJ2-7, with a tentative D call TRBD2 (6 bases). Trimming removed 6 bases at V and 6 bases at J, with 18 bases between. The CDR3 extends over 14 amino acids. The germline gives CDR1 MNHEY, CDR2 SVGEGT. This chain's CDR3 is CASSPRRGTLEQYF. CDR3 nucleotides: TGTGCCAGCAGCCCCCGGCGGGGTACCCTCGAGCAGTACTTC.

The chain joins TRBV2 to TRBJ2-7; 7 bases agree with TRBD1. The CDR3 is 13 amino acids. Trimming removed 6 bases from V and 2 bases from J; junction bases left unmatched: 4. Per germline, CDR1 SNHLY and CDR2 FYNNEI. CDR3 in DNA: TGTGCCAGCAGCACAGGGGTACCCTACGAGCAGTACTTC. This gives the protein CASSTGVPYEQYF.

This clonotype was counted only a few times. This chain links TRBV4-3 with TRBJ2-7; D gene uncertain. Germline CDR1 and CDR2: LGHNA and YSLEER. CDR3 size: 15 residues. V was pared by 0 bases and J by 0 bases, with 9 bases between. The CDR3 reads CASSQEAGDSYEQYF. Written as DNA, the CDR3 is TGCGCCAGCAGCCAAGAAGCTGGGGACTCCTACGAGCAGTACTTC.

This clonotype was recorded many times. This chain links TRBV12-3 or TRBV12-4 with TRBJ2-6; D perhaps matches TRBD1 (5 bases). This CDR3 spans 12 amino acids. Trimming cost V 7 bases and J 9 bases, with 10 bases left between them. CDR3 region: CASTKTDNVLTF. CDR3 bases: TGTGCCAGCACTAAGACAGACAACGTCCTGACTTTC.

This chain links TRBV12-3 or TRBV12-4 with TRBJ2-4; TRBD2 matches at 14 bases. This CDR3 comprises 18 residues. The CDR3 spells CTCSYGTSGGGVVNIQYF. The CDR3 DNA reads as TGTACCTGCAGTTACGGGACTAGCGGGGGTGGCGTAGTAAACATTCAGTACTTC.

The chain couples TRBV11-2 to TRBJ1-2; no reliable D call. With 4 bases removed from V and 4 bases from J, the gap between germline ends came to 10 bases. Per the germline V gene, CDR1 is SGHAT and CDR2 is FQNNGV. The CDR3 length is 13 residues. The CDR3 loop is CASSYLGFYGYTF. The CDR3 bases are TGTGCCAGCAGCTATTTAGGTTTCTATGGCTACACCTTC.